The present entry profiles one T cell receptor (beta chain) with its context. The antigen is unknown. Stated time point: after neoadjuvant nivolumab, at surgical resection. The patients had HPV-negative, locally advanced oral cavity squamous cell carcinoma. These data originate in a study of neoadjuvant anti-PD-1 for oral cavity cancer. Study details: Patients mostly received three to four biweekly nivolumab doses at 3 mg/kg before surgery. Non-progressing patients received a fourth nivolumab dose near day 43, then surgery on days 50-56. Study-wide results and caveats: Treg/Th17 ratio rose with pretreatment blood and fell with post-treatment tumor TCRbeta clonality.

Measured with immunoSEQ multiplex PCR; TCRdb has only the in-frame clones, and not every one. The sample consists of approximately 30,000 clones, around four fifths of them appearing once. The clonotype comes from a person aged 40 to 85 with oral cavity squamous cell carcinoma. The source material was PBMCs, sampled after nivolumab (anti-PD-1) treatment.

The CDR3 spells CASSWALGGNQPQHF. CDR3 DNA sequence: TGTGCCAGCAGCTGGGCGTTAGGGGGCAATCAGCCCCAGCATTTT. This rearrangement joins TRBV7-8 to TRBJ1-5; D is perhaps TRBD1 (5 bases). The V and J ends lost 4 bases and 2 bases respectively, with 12 bases between them. Per germline, CDR1 SGHVS and CDR2 FQNEAQ. CDR3 length equals 15 residues. The whole variable domain, remainder taken from reference TRBV7-8 and TRBJ1-5, is GAGVSQSPRYKVAKRGQDVALRCDPISGHVSLFWYQQALGQGPEFLTYFQNEAQLDKSGLPSDRFFAERPEGSVSTLKIQRTQQEDSAVYLCASSWALGGNQPQHFGDGTRLSIL.